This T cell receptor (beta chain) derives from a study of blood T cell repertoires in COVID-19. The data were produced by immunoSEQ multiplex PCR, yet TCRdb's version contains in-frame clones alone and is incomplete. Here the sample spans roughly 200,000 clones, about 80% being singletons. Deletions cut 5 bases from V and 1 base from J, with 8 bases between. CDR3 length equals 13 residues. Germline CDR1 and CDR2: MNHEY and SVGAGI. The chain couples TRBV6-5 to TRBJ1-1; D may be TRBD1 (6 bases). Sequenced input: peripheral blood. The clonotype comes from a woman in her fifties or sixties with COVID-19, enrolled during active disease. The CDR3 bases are TGTGCCAGCAGTCCACAGGGGAACACTGAAGCTTTCTTT. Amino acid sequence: CASSPQGNTEAFF.